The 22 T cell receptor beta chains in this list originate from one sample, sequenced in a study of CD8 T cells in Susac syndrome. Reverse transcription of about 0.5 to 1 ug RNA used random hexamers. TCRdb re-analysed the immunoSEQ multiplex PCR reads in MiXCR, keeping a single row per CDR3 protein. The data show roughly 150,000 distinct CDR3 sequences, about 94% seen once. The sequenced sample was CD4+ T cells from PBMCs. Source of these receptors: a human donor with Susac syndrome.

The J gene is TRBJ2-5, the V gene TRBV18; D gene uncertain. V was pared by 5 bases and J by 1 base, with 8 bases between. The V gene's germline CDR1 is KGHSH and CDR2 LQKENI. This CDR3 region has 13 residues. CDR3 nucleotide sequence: TGTGCCAGCTCATTATCCACCCAAGAGACCCAGTACTTC. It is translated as CASSLSTQETQYF. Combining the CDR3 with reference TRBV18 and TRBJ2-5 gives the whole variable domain NAGVMQNPRHLVRRRGQEARLRCSPMKGHSHVYWYRQLPEEGLKFMVYLQKENIIDESGMPKERFSAEFPKEGPSILRIQQVVRGDSAAYFCASSLSTQETQYFGPGTRLLVL.

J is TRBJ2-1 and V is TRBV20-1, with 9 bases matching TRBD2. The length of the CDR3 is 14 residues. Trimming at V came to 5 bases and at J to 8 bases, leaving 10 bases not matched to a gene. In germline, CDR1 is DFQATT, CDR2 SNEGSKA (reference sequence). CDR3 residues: CSASAGGPIDEQFF. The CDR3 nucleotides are TGCAGTGCTTCCGCGGGAGGGCCTATCGATGAGCAGTTCTTC.

The chain's CDR3 is CASSWDRSGEQYF. CDR3 coding DNA: TGTGCCAGCAGTTGGGACAGGTCGGGGGAGCAGTACTTC. The chain employs TRBV12-3 or TRBV12-4 and TRBJ2-7, with 8 bases lining up with TRBD1. V dropped 4 bases and J dropped 7; count of bases not matched to a gene: 6. This CDR3 region has 13 residues.

The CDR3 DNA follows: TGCAGTGCCTATTCTGGACTAGCGATCCCAGATACGCAGTATTTT. It is translated as CSAYSGLAIPDTQYF. V is TRBV20-1 and J is TRBJ2-3; 9 bases are shared with TRBD2. The CDR3 is 15 amino acids. From germline, CDR1 is DFQATT and CDR2 SNEGSKA (reference sequence). With V trimmed by 6 bases and J by 4 bases, 11 bases remained unmatched.

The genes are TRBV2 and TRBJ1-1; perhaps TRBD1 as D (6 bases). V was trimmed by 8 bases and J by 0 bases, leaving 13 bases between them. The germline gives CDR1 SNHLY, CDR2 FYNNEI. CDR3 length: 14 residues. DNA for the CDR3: TGTGCCAGCTGCCCCGGGACACTGAACACTGAAGCTTTCTTT. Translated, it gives CASCPGTLNTEAFF.

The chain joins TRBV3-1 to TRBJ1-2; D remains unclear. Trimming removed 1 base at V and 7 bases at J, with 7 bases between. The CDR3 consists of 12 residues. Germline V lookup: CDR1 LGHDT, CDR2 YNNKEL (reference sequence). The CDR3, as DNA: TGTGCCAGCAGCCAAGTGGAGGGTGGCTACACCTTC. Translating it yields CASSQVEGGYTF.

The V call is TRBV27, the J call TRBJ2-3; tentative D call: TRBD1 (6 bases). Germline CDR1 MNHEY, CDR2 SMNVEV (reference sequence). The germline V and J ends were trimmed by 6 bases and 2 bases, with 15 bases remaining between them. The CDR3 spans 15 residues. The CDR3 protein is CASRSGRGNTDTQYF. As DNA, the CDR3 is TGTGCCAGCAGGTCCGGTAGGGGGAACACAGATACGCAGTATTTT.

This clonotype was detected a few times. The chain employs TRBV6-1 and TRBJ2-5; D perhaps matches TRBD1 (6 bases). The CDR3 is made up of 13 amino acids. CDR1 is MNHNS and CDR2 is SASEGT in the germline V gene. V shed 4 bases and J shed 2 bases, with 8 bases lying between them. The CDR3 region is CASSGTEQETQYF. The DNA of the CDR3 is TGTGCCAGCAGTGGGACAGAGCAAGAGACCCAGTACTTC.

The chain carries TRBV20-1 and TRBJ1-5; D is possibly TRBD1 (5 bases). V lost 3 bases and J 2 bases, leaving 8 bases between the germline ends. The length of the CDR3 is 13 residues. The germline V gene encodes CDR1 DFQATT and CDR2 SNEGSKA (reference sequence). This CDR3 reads CSASWGGNQPQHF. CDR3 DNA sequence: TGCAGTGCTAGTTGGGGGGGCAATCAGCCCCAGCATTTT.

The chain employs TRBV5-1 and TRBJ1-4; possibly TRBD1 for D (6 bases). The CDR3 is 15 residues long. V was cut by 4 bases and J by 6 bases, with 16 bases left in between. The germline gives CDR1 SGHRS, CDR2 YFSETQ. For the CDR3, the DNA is TGCGCCAGCAGCATGCAGGGGCCCCCAGATGAAAAACTGTTTTTT. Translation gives CASSMQGPPDEKLFF. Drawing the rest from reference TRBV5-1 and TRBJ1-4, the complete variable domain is KAGVTQTPRYLIKTRGQQVTLSCSPISGHRSVSWYQQTPGQGLQFLFEYFSETQRNKGNFPGRFSGRQFSNSRSEMNVSTLELGDSALYLCASSMQGPPDEKLFFGSGTQLSVL.

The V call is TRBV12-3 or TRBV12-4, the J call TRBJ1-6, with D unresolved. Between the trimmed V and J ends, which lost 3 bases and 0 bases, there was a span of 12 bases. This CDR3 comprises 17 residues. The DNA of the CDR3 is TGTGCCAGCAGTTTGAGCAGAGCAAGCTCCTATAATTCACCCCTCCACTTT. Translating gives CASSLSRASSYNSPLHF.

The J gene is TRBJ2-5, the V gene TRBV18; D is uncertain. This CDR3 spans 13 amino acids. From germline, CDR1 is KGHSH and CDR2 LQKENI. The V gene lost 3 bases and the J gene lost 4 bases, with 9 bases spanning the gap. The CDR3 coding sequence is TGTGCCAGCTCACCGCAGGAACCAGAGACCCAGTACTTC. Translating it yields CASSPQEPETQYF.

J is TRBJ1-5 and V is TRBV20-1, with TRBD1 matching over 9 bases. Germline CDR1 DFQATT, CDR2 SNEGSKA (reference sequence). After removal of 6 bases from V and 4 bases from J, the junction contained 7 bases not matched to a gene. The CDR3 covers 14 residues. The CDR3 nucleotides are TGCAGTGCCGTCGCCGGGACAGGGAATCAGCCCCAGCATTTT. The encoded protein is CSAVAGTGNQPQHF.

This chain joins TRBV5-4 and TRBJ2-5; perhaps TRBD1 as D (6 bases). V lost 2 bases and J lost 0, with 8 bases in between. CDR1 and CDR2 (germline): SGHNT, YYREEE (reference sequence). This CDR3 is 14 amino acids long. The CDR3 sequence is CASSFRGNQETQYF. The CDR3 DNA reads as TGTGCCAGCAGCTTCAGGGGTAACCAAGAGACCCAGTACTTC.

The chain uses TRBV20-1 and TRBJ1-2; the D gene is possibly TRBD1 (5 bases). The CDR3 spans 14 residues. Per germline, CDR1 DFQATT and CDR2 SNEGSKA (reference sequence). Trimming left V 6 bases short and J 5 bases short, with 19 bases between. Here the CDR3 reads CSALTQGPTYGYTF. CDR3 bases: TGCAGTGCACTAACTCAGGGTCCGACTTATGGCTACACCTTC.

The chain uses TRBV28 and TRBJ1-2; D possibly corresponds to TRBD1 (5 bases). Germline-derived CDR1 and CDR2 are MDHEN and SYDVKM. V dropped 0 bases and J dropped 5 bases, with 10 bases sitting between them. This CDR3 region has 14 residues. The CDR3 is CASSLWGREYGYTF. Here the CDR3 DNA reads TGTGCCAGCAGTTTATGGGGGCGGGAATATGGCTACACCTTC.

The CDR3 sequence is CSAREVVRGEQFF. CDR3 DNA sequence: TGCAGTGCTAGAGAAGTGGTCCGCGGTGAGCAGTTCTTC. The rearrangement uses TRBV20-1 and TRBJ2-1; no reliable D call. The germline gives CDR1 DFQATT, CDR2 SNEGSKA (reference sequence). V lost 0 bases and J 9 bases, leaving 12 bases between the germline ends. The CDR3 has 13 amino acids.

This CDR3 reads CATSAVGLAGAETQYF. In nucleotides, the CDR3 is TGTGCCACCAGTGCCGTCGGACTAGCGGGAGCAGAGACCCAGTACTTC. The chain recombines TRBV24-1 with TRBJ2-5; 13 bases agree with TRBD2. The CDR3 covers 16 residues. Germline V CDR1 and CDR2: KGHDR, SFDVKD. J lost 4 bases, V lost 5 bases, and 6 bases had no gene match.

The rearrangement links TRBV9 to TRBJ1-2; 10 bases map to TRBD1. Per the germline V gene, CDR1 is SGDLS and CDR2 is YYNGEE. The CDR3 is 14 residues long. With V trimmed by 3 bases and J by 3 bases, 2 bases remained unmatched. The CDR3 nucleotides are TGTGCCAGCAGCGCAGGACAGGGGGACTATGGCTACACCTTC. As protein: CASSAGQGDYGYTF.

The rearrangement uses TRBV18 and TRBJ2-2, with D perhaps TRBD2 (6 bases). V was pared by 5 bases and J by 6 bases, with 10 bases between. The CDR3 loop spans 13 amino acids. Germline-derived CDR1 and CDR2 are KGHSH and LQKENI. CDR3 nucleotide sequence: TGTGCCAGCTCATCGGAGGGGTCCGGGGAGCTGTTTTTT. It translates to CASSSEGSGELFF.

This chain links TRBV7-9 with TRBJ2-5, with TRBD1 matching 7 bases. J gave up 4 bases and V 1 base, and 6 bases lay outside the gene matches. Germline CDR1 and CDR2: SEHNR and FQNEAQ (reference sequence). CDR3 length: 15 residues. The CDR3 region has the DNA TGTGCCAGCAGCTTAGTTTACACAGGGGTAGAGACCCAGTACTTC. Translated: CASSLVYTGVETQYF.

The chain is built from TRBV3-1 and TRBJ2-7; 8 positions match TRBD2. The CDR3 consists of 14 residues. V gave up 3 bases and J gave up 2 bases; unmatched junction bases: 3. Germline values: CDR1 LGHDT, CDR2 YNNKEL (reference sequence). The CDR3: CASSQAGGAYEQYF. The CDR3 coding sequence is TGTGCCAGCAGCCAGGCGGGAGGCGCCTACGAGCAGTACTTC.